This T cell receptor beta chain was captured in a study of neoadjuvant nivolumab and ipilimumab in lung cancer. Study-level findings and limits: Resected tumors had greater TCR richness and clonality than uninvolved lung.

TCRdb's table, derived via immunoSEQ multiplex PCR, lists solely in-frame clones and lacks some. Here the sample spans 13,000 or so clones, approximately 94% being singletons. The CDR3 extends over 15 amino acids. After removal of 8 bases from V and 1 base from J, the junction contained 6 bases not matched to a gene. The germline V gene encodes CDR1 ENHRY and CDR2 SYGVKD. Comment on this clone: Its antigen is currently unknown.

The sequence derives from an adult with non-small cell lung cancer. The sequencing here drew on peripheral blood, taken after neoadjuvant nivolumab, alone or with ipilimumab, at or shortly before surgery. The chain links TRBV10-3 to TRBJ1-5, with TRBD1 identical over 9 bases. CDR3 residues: CAIGPGQGSNQPQHF. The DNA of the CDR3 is TGTGCCATCGGTCCAGGACAGGGGAGCAATCAGCCCCAGCATTTT.